These 28 T cell receptor beta chains were sequenced from one sample in a study of Graves' ophthalmopathy and Graves' hyperthyroidism. The authors amplified TCR beta CDR3 regions, and they did so from RNA transcripts for repertoire sequencing. First-round RT-PCR used HTBI primers; second-round multiplex PCR followed. TCRdb re-analysed the multiplex PCR reads in MiXCR, keeping a single row per CDR3 protein. The sample lists approximately 160,000 distinct CDR3 sequences; around 40% were seen once. The sample was peripheral blood. The receptors here all came from a man aged 25-45 years with Graves' ophthalmopathy.

The chain recombines TRBV12-5 with TRBJ1-2, with 8 bases aligning to TRBD1. This CDR3 has 16 residues. V dropped 1 base and J dropped 7; count of bases not matched to a gene: 11. Germline values: CDR1 LGHNT, CDR2 FRNRAP. The CDR3 is CASGLAGEDRASGYTF. The DNA for the CDR3 is TGTGCTAGTGGTTTGGCCGGTGAGGACAGGGCGAGTGGCTACACCTTC.

The table lists this clonotype with a few counts. The V call is TRBV11-2, the J call TRBJ2-2; 11 bases line up with TRBD2. Germline V gives CDR1 SGHAT, CDR2 FQNNGV. CDR3 length: 18 residues. The V gene end was trimmed by 2 bases and the J gene end by 2 bases; junction bases not matched to a gene: 7. The chain's CDR3 is CASSLRLAGGSNTGELFF. The CDR3 nucleotides are TGTGCCAGCAGCTTACGGTTAGCGGGAGGGAGTAACACCGGGGAGCTGTTTTTT.

The rearrangement joins TRBV28 to TRBJ2-5; D ambiguous. Deletions cut 4 bases from V and 2 bases from J, with 8 bases between. CDR3 size: 13 residues. Germline V gene lookup returns CDR1 MDHEN and CDR2 SYDVKM. The CDR3 coding sequence is TGTGCCAGCAGTTGGGGTCGGCAAGAGACCCAGTACTTC. Translated, it gives CASSWGRQETQYF.

V is TRBV7-2 and J is TRBJ2-7, with 9 bases lining up with TRBD2. Germline V gives CDR1 SGHTA, CDR2 FQGNSA. This CDR3 region has 15 residues. J was trimmed by 1 base and V by 1 base; bases with no gene match: 2. CDR3 in amino acids: CASSLVTSGSYEQYF. CDR3 sequence (DNA): TGTGCCAGCAGCTTAGTGACTAGCGGATCCTACGAGCAGTACTTC.

This clonotype was counted at least ten times. The V gene is TRBV19, the J gene TRBJ1-2; D possibly corresponds to TRBD1 (5 bases). This CDR3 contains 11 residues. V lost 6 bases and J lost 8, with 10 bases in between. Germline V CDR1 and CDR2: LNHDA, SQIVND (reference sequence). This CDR3 reads CASSRAVGYTF. The DNA of the CDR3 is TGTGCCAGTAGCAGGGCGGTGGGCTACACCTTC.

V and J are TRBV6-5 and TRBJ2-5, with D perhaps being TRBD1 or TRBD2 (5 bases each). This CDR3 region has 14 residues. Trimming took off 4 bases at V and 5 bases at J, with 14 bases between the two ends. Germline values: CDR1 MNHEY, CDR2 SVGAGI. The CDR3 here is CASSSDWGSETQYF. CDR3 DNA: TGTGCCAGCAGTTCCGACTGGGGGAGCGAGACCCAGTACTTC.

This chain joins TRBV7-8 and TRBJ1-1; D is uncertain. In germline, CDR1 is SGHVS, CDR2 FQNEAQ. Trimming took 1 base from V and 0 from J, leaving 15 bases between them. The CDR3 is 17 amino acids. CDR3 in DNA: TGTGCCAGCAGCTTAGTTCAGGTGTTAAGCATGAACACTGAAGCTTTCTTT. The encoded protein is CASSLVQVLSMNTEAFF.

The table lists this clonotype with a few counts. This rearrangement joins TRBV6-1 to TRBJ1-1; D ambiguous. CDR1 and CDR2 from the germline V gene are MNHNS and SASEGT. This CDR3 spans 13 amino acids. V lost 4 bases and J lost 11, with 17 bases in between. DNA for the CDR3: TGTGCCAGCAGTGGGGCATCGGGGTTGGGCGCTTTCTTT. Its translation is CASSGASGLGAFF.

This clonotype has a count of ten or more. The chain recombines TRBV19 with TRBJ2-5; 9 bases match TRBD2. The CDR3 is 16 residues long. J was trimmed by 3 bases and V by 7 bases; bases with no gene match: 12. Per germline, CDR1 LNHDA and CDR2 SQIVND (reference sequence). CDR3: CASTLTSGLMKETQYF. CDR3 sequence (DNA): TGTGCCAGTACCCTGACTAGCGGACTTATGAAAGAGACCCAGTACTTC.

This clonotype was counted many times. This chain connects TRBV6-5 to TRBJ2-7; 9 nucleotides align to TRBD1. Germline assignment: CDR1 MNHEY and CDR2 SVGAGI. This CDR3 spans 12 amino acids. V was clipped by 8 bases and J by 3 bases; unmatched bases: 2. The CDR3 DNA sequence: TGTGCCAGCCACAGGGGGCACTACGAGCAGTACTTC. It codes for CASHRGHYEQYF.

This clonotype has ten or more counts. The chain has TRBV4-3 and TRBJ2-7; D is possibly TRBD2 (6 bases). This CDR3 spans 15 amino acids. Between the trimmed V and J ends, which lost 0 bases and 5 bases, there was a span of 14 bases. Germline V CDR1 and CDR2: LGHNA, YSLEER. Written as DNA, the CDR3 is TGCGCCAGCAGCCAAGAGCGGGACCCTCTCGACGAGCAGTACTTC. The encoded protein is CASSQERDPLDEQYF.

This clonotype was observed at least ten times. The rearrangement uses TRBV7-2 and TRBJ1-2; 7 nucleotides agree with TRBD1. The CDR3 loop spans 14 amino acids. With 1 base clipped from V and 3 bases from J, the junction kept 2 bases outside the gene matches. Germline CDR1 is SGHTA and CDR2 is FQGNSA. The CDR3 loop reads CASSLVGGDYGYTF. The DNA for the CDR3 is TGTGCCAGCAGCTTAGTAGGGGGCGACTATGGCTACACCTTC.

The chain links TRBV6-2 or TRBV6-3 to TRBJ2-7; tentative D call: TRBD1 (6 bases). This CDR3 contains 13 residues. Trimming took off 5 bases at V and 3 bases at J, with 11 bases between the two ends. Germline V gene sequence: CDR1 MNHEY, CDR2 SVGEGT. CDR3 coding DNA: TGTGCCAGCAGTACGACAGGTGGCTACGAGCAGTACTTC. Protein product: CASSTTGGYEQYF.

This clonotype was observed many times. This chain joins TRBV10-3 and TRBJ1-5, with D maybe TRBD1 (6 bases). The CDR3 covers 13 residues. Germline V lookup: CDR1 ENHRY, CDR2 SYGVKD. The V end was cut by 6 bases, the J end by 5 bases, with 11 bases between. The CDR3 nucleotides are TGTGCCATCAGGAGAGGGGGTGATCAGCCCCAGCATTTT. Its protein is CAIRRGGDQPQHF.

This clonotype has ten or more counts. The CDR3 sequence: CASRQGGRETQYF. CDR3 nucleotides: TGTGCCAGCAGGCAGGGGGGACGCGAGACCCAGTACTTC. This chain connects TRBV6-2 or TRBV6-3 to TRBJ2-5; perhaps TRBD1 as D (7 bases). Germline assignment: CDR1 MNHEY and CDR2 SVGEGT. This CDR3 contains 13 residues. V lost 6 bases and J lost 5, with 13 bases in between.

At least ten counts were recorded for this clonotype. This chain uses TRBV6-2 or TRBV6-3 with TRBJ2-7, with D perhaps TRBD2 (6 bases). Germline CDR1 and CDR2: MNHEY and SVGEGT. This CDR3 has 15 residues. The V and J ends lost 0 bases and 3 bases respectively, with 12 bases between them. The CDR3 region is CASSYSNGGVYEQYF. The CDR3 DNA sequence: TGTGCCAGCAGTTACTCGAATGGAGGGGTCTACGAGCAGTACTTC.

The table lists this clonotype with many counts. The chain couples TRBV12-3 or TRBV12-4 to TRBJ1-1; D gene unclear. Trimming shortened V by 5 bases and J by 6 bases, and 10 bases separated the two germline ends. This CDR3 contains 12 residues. DNA of the CDR3: TGTGCCAGCAGTCCCCAGCCATCTGAAGCTTTCTTT. Amino acids: CASSPQPSEAFF.

V usage is TRBV5-1 and J usage is TRBJ1-1; D call uncertain. Germline lookup yields CDR1 SGHRS and CDR2 YFSETQ. Trimming left V 0 bases short and J 0 bases short, with 9 bases between. CDR3 length: 15 residues. This CDR3 reads CASSLGDVMNTEAFF. CDR3 bases: TGCGCCAGCAGCTTGGGGGATGTTATGAACACTGAAGCTTTCTTT.

The chain has TRBV6-2 or TRBV6-3 and TRBJ1-5; TRBD1 matches 7 bases. J was trimmed by 6 bases and V by 5 bases; bases with no gene match: 13. Germline V gene data show CDR1 as MNHEY and CDR2 as SVGEGT. The CDR3 sequence is 16 residues long. The CDR3 loop is CASSIARTGRAQPQHF. CDR3 bases: TGTGCCAGCAGTATCGCACGGACAGGACGGGCTCAGCCCCAGCATTTT.

This clonotype was seen many times. V usage is TRBV19 and J usage is TRBJ1-1; D not certain. The ends were cut back, 1 base at V and 5 bases at J, with 14 bases in the middle. The CDR3 has 15 residues. In germline, CDR1 is LNHDA, CDR2 SQIVND (reference sequence). Here the CDR3 reads CASSIGGNLRTEAFF. CDR3 bases: TGTGCCAGTAGTATAGGTGGGAACCTAAGGACTGAAGCTTTCTTT.

This clonotype was seen ten or more times. The DNA of the CDR3 is TGTGCCAGCAGTCTCGACGACCTCGGGGAAAACATTCAGTACTTC. Translating it yields CASSLDDLGENIQYF. V usage is TRBV12-3 or TRBV12-4 and J usage is TRBJ2-4, with D maybe TRBD2 (5 bases). Trimming pared 5 bases from V and 5 bases from J, leaving 16 bases between. This CDR3 has 15 amino acids.

This clonotype was detected only once. The V and J genes are TRBV7-9 and TRBJ2-7; 9 bases are shared with TRBD2. J lost 4 bases, V lost 3 bases, and 4 bases had no gene match. Germline V gives CDR1 SEHNR, CDR2 FQNEAQ (reference sequence). CDR3 length equals 14 residues. CDR3 coding DNA: TGTGCCAGCAGCTTTCGGACTAGCGATTACGAGCAGTACTTC. This codes for CASSFRTSDYEQYF.

This clonotype was counted between two and nine times. V is TRBV2 and J is TRBJ2-7, with D perhaps given as TRBD1 or TRBD2 (5 bases each). The germline V gene has CDR1 SNHLY and CDR2 FYNNEI. The CDR3 covers 13 residues. Trimming removed 3 bases at V and 0 bases at J, with 6 bases between. Written as DNA, the CDR3 is TGTGCCAGCAGTGAGGGGGACTCCTACGAGCAGTACTTC. Protein sequence: CASSEGDSYEQYF.

The V gene is TRBV7-3, the J gene TRBJ1-1; no clear D gene. The CDR3 consists of 13 residues. Germline V lookup: CDR1 SGHTA, CDR2 FQGTGA. The germline V and J ends were trimmed by 4 bases and 2 bases, with 8 bases remaining between them. The chain's CDR3 is CASSSGINTEAFF. The CDR3 DNA reads TGTGCCAGCAGCTCGGGGATCAACACTGAAGCTTTCTTT.

Many counts were recorded for this clonotype. V usage is TRBV6-5 and J usage is TRBJ2-7; the D gene is possibly TRBD2 (6 bases). Germline loops: CDR1 MNHEY, CDR2 SVGAGI. The V end was cut by 7 bases, the J end by 0 bases, with 13 bases between. There are 14 residues in the CDR3. CDR3 nucleotide sequence: TGTGCCAGCAACACAGCCGGGAGCTCCTACGAGCAGTACTTC. It specifies CASNTAGSSYEQYF.

This clonotype was counted ten times or more. The genes are TRBV11-2 and TRBJ1-2; 8 nucleotides align to TRBD1. Germline V gene lookup returns CDR1 SGHAT and CDR2 FQNNGV. There are 17 residues in the CDR3. The J segment lost 6 bases and the V segment lost 8 bases, leaving 20 bases of the junction unmatched. As DNA, the CDR3 is TGTGCCAGCTCTCCGGGGCAGGGGGCGGTCAGCTCCAATGGCTACACCTTC. Translation gives CASSPGQGAVSSNGYTF.

This clonotype was detected ten times or more. J is TRBJ1-1 and V is TRBV7-2; D is perhaps TRBD1 (5 bases). The ends were cut back, 5 bases at V and 3 bases at J, with 13 bases in the middle. The CDR3 runs to 14 residues. The germline CDR1 and CDR2 sequences are SGHTA and FQGNSA. The CDR3 DNA reads TGTGCCAGCAGCAACCGGGGGACCCACACTGAAGCTTTCTTT. This gives the protein CASSNRGTHTEAFF. Supplemented by reference TRBV7-2 and TRBJ1-1, the full variable domain reads GAGVSQSPSNKVTEKGKDVELRCDPISGHTALYWYRQSLGQGLEFLIYFQGNSAPDKSGLPSDRFSAERTGGSVSTLTIQRTQQEDSAVYLCASSNRGTHTEAFFGQGTRLTVV.

The genes are TRBV12-3 or TRBV12-4 and TRBJ2-5, with 16 bases that match TRBD2. Unmatched junction bases numbered 6, after V lost 6 bases and J lost 5 bases. The CDR3 runs to 16 residues. This CDR3 reads CASSTGLAGGVETQYF. The CDR3 nucleotides read TGTGCCAGCAGCACGGGACTAGCGGGAGGGGTGGAGACCCAGTACTTC.